A single sample is the source of the 13 T cell receptor beta chains below, sequenced in a study of blood T cell repertoires in COVID-19. Clones were sequenced by immunoSEQ multiplex PCR, and TCRdb holds only the in-frame ones, with some missing. The table shows about 45,000 clones, with 83% occurring only once. The sequenced sample was peripheral blood. These receptor sequences come from a woman aged 80 or older with acute or convalescent COVID-19.

This clone was seen once. The chain recombines TRBV6-5 with TRBJ1-6; TRBD1 matches 7 bases. The CDR3 is made up of 15 amino acids. The V segment lost 7 bases and the J segment 15 bases; nucleotides outside the gene matches: 18. Germline V lookup: CDR1 MNHEY, CDR2 SVGAGI. Here the CDR3 reads CASKLGQRLTVGLHF. The CDR3, as DNA: TGTGCCAGCAAATTGGGACAGCGCTTAACTGTAGGCCTCCACTTT.

This chain connects TRBV2 to TRBJ1-5; the match to TRBD1 covers 10 bases. Unmatched junction bases numbered 10, after V lost 6 bases and J lost 11 bases. Germline-derived CDR1 and CDR2 are SNHLY and FYNNEI. This CDR3 comprises 14 residues. This CDR3 reads CASRERQGATAQHF. The CDR3 DNA follows: TGTGCCAGCAGGGAACGACAGGGGGCCACAGCCCAGCATTTT.

The chain carries TRBV6-1 and TRBJ1-2; TRBD1 aligns across 7 bases. The germline V gene encodes CDR1 MNHNS and CDR2 SASEGT. This CDR3 region has 14 residues. V lost 2 bases, J lost 3 bases, and 3 bases stayed unmatched. The CDR3 nucleotides are TGTGCCAGCAGTGAAACTACAGGGGACTATGGCTACACCTTC. Translating gives CASSETTGDYGYTF.

The chain combines TRBV5-4 with TRBJ2-5; no clear D. CDR1 and CDR2 from the germline V gene are SGHNT and YYREEE (reference sequence). The CDR3 is 15 residues long. Trimming cost V 4 bases and J 5 bases, with 18 bases left between them. The CDR3, as DNA: TGTGCCAGCAGCCCCGCCGGTCCCGAGATGGAGACCCAGTACTTC. Translated, it gives CASSPAGPEMETQYF. The variable domain in full, completed from reference TRBV5-4 and TRBJ2-5, reads ETGVTQSPTHLIKTRGQQVTLRCSSQSGHNTVSWYQQALGQGPQFIFQYYREEENGRGNFPPRFSGLQFPNYSSELNVNALELDDSALYLCASSPAGPEMETQYFGPGTRLLVL.

V gene TRBV28 combines with J gene TRBJ1-1; possibly TRBD1 for D (5 bases). The CDR3 runs to 16 residues. Trimming pared 8 bases from V and 2 bases from J, leaving 21 bases between. Germline V gene lookup returns CDR1 MDHEN and CDR2 SYDVKM. CDR3 region: CASGAPGSPYNTEAFF. Here the CDR3 DNA reads TGTGCCAGCGGGGCCCCGGGCAGCCCTTATAACACTGAAGCTTTCTTT.

The V call is TRBV5-8, the J call TRBJ1-6, with 8 positions matching TRBD1. This CDR3 contains 14 residues. Unmatched junction bases numbered 6, after V lost 4 bases and J lost 9 bases. The germline CDR1 and CDR2 sequences are SGHTS and YDEGEE. The CDR3 sequence: CASSAWTGTSPLHF. The CDR3 DNA follows: TGTGCCAGCAGCGCGTGGACAGGGACTTCACCCCTCCACTTT. Combining the CDR3 with reference TRBV5-8 and TRBJ1-6 gives the whole variable domain EAGVTQSPTHLIKTRGQQATLRCSPISGHTSVYWYQQALGLGLQFLLWYDEGEERNRGNFPPRFSGRQFPNYSSELNVNALELEDSALYLCASSAWTGTSPLHFGNGTRLTVT.

This chain uses TRBV11-2 with TRBJ2-5; D unclear. The CDR3 has 14 residues. V shed 2 bases and J shed 1 base, with 8 bases lying between them. CDR1 is SGHAT and CDR2 is FQNNGV in the germline V gene. As DNA, the CDR3 is TGTGCCAGCAGCTTACCGAGTATCCAAGAGACCCAGTACTTC. Protein sequence: CASSLPSIQETQYF.

The rearrangement links TRBV15 to TRBJ1-2; the match to TRBD1 covers 8 bases. After removal of 0 bases from V and 7 bases from J, the junction contained 4 bases not matched to a gene. Germline V lookup: CDR1 LNHNV, CDR2 YYDKDF (reference sequence). This CDR3 is 14 amino acids long. CDR3 protein: CATSRDSGGLGYTF. The CDR3 coding sequence is TGTGCCACCAGCAGAGATTCAGGGGGCCTTGGCTACACCTTC.

This clone has just one count. V and J are TRBV18 and TRBJ2-3; 8 bases are shared with TRBD1. Unmatched junction bases numbered 6, after V lost 5 bases and J lost 2 bases. The CDR3 covers 15 residues. Looked up from germline, CDR1 is KGHSH and CDR2 is LQKENI. The CDR3 loop reads CASSYGQGITDTQYF. As DNA, the CDR3 is TGTGCCAGCTCATACGGACAGGGAATCACAGATACGCAGTATTTT.

V usage is TRBV5-6 and J usage is TRBJ1-5; no firm D call. This CDR3 contains 14 residues. V lost 0 bases and J 6 bases, leaving 10 bases between the germline ends. Germline CDR1 and CDR2: SGHDT and YYEEEE. CDR3 nucleotide sequence: TGTGCCAGCAGCTTGGCCGGGGTGGGTCAGCCCCAGCATTTT. Its translation is CASSLAGVGQPQHF.

The rearrangement joins TRBV6-1 to TRBJ1-2; the D is unclear. There are 16 residues in the CDR3. Germline lookup yields CDR1 MNHNS and CDR2 SASEGT. V lost 0 bases and J 2 bases, leaving 13 bases between the germline ends. The CDR3 DNA is TGTGCCAGCAGTGAAGCGAATACCCTTCGGAACTATGGCTACACCTTC. This sequence encodes CASSEANTLRNYGYTF.

This chain connects TRBV15 to TRBJ1-2, with D uncertain. Germline loops: CDR1 LNHNV, CDR2 YYDKDF (reference sequence). This CDR3 is built from 12 residues. V was shortened by 0 bases and J by 11 bases, with 10 bases between the two germline ends. The CDR3 DNA is TGTGCCACCAGCAGAGATACGCGGGGTTACACCTTC. Translated, it gives CATSRDTRGYTF.

The chain carries TRBV4-1 and TRBJ1-2, with 7 bases aligning to TRBD1. Germline loops: CDR1 MGHRA, CDR2 YSYEKL. V was pared by 0 bases and J by 4 bases, with 5 bases of the junction left unmatched. This CDR3 region has 15 residues. The CDR3 is CASSQDEGAGYGYTF. CDR3 bases: TGCGCCAGCAGCCAAGATGAGGGGGCGGGCTATGGCTACACCTTC.